These T cell receptor beta chains were read from a single sample in a study of blood T cell repertoires in COVID-19. Measured with immunoSEQ multiplex PCR; TCRdb has only the in-frame clones, and not every one. The sample lists some 340,000 clones, around 87% seen once, with approximately 5% in the top ten. The source material was PBMCs or T cells enriched from blood (not recorded which). These receptors came from a woman in her twenties or thirties who had recovered from COVID-19. The CDR3 runs from the conserved cysteine through the conserved F or W. A D gene is named only where the DNA matches it firmly. Size is omitted from some rows. Given values are once, few, many or a class for expanded clones.

len: 15
j_gene: TRBJ2-3
v_gene: TRBV3-1/TRBV3-2
abundance: NA
d_gene: TRBD2
CDR3aa: CASSLGTSAADTQYF

len: 14
j_gene: TRBJ1-1
v_gene: TRBV30
abundance: NA
d_gene: NA
CDR3aa: CAWELITPEVVGFF

len: 15
j_gene: TRBJ1-5
v_gene: TRBV7-2
abundance: NA
d_gene: NA
CDR3aa: CASSLSWSGNQPQHF

len: 19
j_gene: TRBJ1-6
v_gene: TRBV5-1
abundance: few
d_gene: TRBD1
CDR3aa: CASSFVPGQGEGDNSPLHF

len: 15
j_gene: TRBJ2-1
v_gene: TRBV5-1
abundance: NA
d_gene: TRBD1
CDR3aa: CASEHGDRGTNEQFF

len: 17
j_gene: TRBJ2-3
v_gene: TRBV9
abundance: once
d_gene: NA
CDR3aa: CASSVEGAASLADTQYF

len: 15
j_gene: TRBJ2-7
v_gene: TRBV5-4
abundance: NA
d_gene: NA
CDR3aa: CASSDRRDIFYEQYF

len: 15
j_gene: TRBJ2-1
v_gene: TRBV11-2
abundance: NA
d_gene: TRBD2
CDR3aa: CASSMTSGGVGEQFF

len: 15
j_gene: TRBJ2-3
v_gene: TRBV5-5
abundance: NA
d_gene: TRBD1
CDR3aa: CASSRTGDMADTQYF

len: 14
j_gene: TRBJ2-1
v_gene: TRBV28
abundance: NA
d_gene: NA
CDR3aa: CASSDLAAYNEQFF

len: 15
j_gene: TRBJ1-2
v_gene: TRBV4-3
abundance: NA
d_gene: NA
CDR3aa: CASSQDLRANYGYTF

len: 13
j_gene: TRBJ1-1
v_gene: TRBV30
abundance: NA
d_gene: NA
CDR3aa: CAWSSQPHTEAFF

len: 14
j_gene: TRBJ2-3
v_gene: TRBV6-5
abundance: NA
d_gene: TRBD1
CDR3aa: CASSYSTGADTQYF

len: 14
j_gene: TRBJ1-1
v_gene: TRBV11-3
abundance: NA
d_gene: NA
CDR3aa: CASSLRGSSTEAFF